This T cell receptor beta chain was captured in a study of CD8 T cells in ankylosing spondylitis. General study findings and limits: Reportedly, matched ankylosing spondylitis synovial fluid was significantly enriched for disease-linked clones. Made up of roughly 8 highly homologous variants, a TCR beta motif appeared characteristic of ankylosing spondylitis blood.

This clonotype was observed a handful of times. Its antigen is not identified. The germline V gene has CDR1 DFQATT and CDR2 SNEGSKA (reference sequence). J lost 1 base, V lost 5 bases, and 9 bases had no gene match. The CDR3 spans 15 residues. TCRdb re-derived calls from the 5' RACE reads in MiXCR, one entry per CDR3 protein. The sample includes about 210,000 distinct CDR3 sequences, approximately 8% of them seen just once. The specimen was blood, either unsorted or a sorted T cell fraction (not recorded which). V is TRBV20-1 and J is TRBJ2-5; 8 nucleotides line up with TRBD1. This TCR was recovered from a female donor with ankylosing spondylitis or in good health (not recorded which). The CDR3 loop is CSAERQGMIQETQYF. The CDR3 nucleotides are TGCAGTGCTGAAAGACAGGGGATGATCCAAGAGACCCAGTACTTC.